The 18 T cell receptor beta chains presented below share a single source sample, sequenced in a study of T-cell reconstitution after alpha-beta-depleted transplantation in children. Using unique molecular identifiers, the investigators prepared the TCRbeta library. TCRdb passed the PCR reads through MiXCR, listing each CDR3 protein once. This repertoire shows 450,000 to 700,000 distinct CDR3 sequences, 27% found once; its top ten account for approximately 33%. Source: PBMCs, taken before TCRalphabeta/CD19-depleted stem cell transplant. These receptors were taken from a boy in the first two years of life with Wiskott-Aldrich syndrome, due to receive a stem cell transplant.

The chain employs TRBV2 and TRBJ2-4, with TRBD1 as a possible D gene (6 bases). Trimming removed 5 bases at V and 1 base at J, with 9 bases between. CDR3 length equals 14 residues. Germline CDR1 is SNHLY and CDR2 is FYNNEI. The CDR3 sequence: CASSNQGAKNIQYF. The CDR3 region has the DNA TGTGCCAGCAGTAATCAGGGGGCCAAAAACATTCAGTACTTC.

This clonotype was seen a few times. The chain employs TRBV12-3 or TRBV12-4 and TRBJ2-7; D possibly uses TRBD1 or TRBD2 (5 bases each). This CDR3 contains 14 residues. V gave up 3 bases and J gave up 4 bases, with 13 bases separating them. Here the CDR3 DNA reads TGTGCCAGCAGTTTTCGTGGGGGTCAGTACGAGCAGTACTTC. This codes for CASSFRGGQYEQYF.

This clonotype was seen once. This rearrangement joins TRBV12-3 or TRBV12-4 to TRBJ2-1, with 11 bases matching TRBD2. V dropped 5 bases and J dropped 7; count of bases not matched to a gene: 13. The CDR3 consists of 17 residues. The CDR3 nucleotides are TGTGCCAGCAGTCCTCGTAGCGGGAGGGCCCTTGGAAATGAGCAGTTCTTC. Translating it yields CASSPRSGRALGNEQFF.

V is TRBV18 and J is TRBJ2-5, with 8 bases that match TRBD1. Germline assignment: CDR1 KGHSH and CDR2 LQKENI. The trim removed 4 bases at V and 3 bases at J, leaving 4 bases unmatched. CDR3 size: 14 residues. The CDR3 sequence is CASSRTGREETQYF. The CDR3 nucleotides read TGTGCCAGCTCACGGACAGGGCGGGAAGAGACCCAGTACTTC.

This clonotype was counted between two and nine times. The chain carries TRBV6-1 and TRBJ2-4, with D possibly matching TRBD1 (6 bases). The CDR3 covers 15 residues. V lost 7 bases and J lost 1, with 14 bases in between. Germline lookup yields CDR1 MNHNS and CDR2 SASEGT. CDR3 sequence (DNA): TGTGCCAGCACCCCAGGGGTTAGGGCCAAAAACATTCAGTACTTC. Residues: CASTPGVRAKNIQYF.

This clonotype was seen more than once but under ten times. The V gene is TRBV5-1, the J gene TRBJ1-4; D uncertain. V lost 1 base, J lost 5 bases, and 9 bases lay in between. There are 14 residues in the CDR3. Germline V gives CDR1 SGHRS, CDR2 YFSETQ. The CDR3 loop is CASSLRNPNEKLFF. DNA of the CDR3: TGCGCCAGCAGCTTGCGGAACCCCAATGAAAAACTGTTTTTT.

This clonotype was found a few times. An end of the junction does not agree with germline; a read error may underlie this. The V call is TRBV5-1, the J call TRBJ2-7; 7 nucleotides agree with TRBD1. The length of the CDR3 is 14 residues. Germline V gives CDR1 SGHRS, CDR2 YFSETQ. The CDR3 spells CASSPGTVSYEQYF. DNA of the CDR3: TGTGCCAGCTCACCAGGGACAGTCTCCTACGAGCAGTACTTC.

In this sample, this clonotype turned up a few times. The CDR3 loop reads CASSESSGSVPDTQYF. The CDR3, as DNA: TGCGCCAGCAGTGAGTCTAGCGGGAGTGTCCCAGATACGCAGTATTTT. The chain is built from TRBV10-2 and TRBJ2-3; 9 nucleotides match TRBD2. The CDR3 is 16 amino acids. V shed 0 bases and J 4 bases; nucleotides not matched to a gene: 5. Germline V lookup: CDR1 WSHSY, CDR2 SAAADI.

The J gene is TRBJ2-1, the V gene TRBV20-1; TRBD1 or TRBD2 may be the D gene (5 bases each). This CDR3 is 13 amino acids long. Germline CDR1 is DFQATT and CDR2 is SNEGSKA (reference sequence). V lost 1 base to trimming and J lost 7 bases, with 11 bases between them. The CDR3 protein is CSARGDRKNEQFF. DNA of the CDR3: TGCAGTGCTAGAGGGGACCGTAAAAATGAGCAGTTCTTC.

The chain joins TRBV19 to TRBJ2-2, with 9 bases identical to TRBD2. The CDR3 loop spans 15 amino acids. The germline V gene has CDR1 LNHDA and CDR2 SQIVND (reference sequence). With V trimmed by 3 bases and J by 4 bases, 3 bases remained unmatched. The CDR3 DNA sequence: TGTGCCAGTAGTATCGAAGCGGGAGGCACCGGGGAGCTGTTTTTT. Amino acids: CASSIEAGGTGELFF.

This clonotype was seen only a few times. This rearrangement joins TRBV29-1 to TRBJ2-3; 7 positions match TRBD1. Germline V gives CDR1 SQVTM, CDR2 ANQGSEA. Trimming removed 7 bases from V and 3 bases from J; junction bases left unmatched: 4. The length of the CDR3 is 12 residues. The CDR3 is CSGGQATDTQYF. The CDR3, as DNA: TGCAGCGGAGGACAGGCTACAGATACGCAGTATTTT.

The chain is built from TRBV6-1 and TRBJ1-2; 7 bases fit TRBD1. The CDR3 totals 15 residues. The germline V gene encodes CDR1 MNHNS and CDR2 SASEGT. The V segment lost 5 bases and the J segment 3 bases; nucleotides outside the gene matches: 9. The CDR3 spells CASSPRQGGHYGYTF. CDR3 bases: TGTGCCAGCAGTCCACGACAGGGTGGGCACTATGGCTACACCTTC.

In DNA form, the CDR3 reads TGTGCCAGCAGCTCCAGAGGGGGCGACGAGCAGTACTTC. Protein sequence: CASSSRGGDEQYF. The chain employs TRBV7-2 and TRBJ2-7, with 7 bases that match TRBD1. Trimming cost V 4 bases and J 5 bases; bases outside gene matches: 5. Germline lookup yields CDR1 SGHTA and CDR2 FQGNSA. The CDR3 is made up of 13 amino acids.

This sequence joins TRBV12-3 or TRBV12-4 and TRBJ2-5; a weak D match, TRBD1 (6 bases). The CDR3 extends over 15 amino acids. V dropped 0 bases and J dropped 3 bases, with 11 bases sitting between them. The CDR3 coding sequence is TGTGCCAGCAGTTTAGCAGGGGGAGCGGAAGAGACCCAGTACTTC. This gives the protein CASSLAGGAEETQYF.

In DNA form, the CDR3 reads TGTGCCTCAAAGAAGGACAGCGCGAACACCGGGGAGCTGTTTTTT. It is translated as CASKKDSANTGELFF. This rearrangement joins TRBV10-3 to TRBJ2-2, with D possibly being TRBD1 (6 bases). V shed 11 bases and J shed 0 bases, with 16 bases lying between them. This CDR3 contains 15 residues. The germline V gene has CDR1 ENHRY and CDR2 SYGVKD.

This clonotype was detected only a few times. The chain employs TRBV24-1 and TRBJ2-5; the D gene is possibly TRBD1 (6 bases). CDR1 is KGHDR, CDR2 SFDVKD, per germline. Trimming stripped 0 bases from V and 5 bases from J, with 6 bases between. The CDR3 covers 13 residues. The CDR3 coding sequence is TGTGCCACCAGTGATTTGACAGGGGAGACCCAGTACTTC. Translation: CATSDLTGETQYF.

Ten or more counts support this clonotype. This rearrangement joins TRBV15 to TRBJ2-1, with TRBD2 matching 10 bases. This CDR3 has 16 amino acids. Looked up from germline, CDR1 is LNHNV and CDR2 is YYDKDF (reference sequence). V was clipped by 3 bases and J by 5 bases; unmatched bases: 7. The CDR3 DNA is TGTGCCACCAGCAGGGGACTAGCGCCGGCTAACAATGAGCAGTTCTTC. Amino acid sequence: CATSRGLAPANNEQFF. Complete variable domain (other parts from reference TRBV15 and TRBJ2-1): DAMVIQNPRYQVTQFGKPVTLSCSQTLNHNVMYWYQQKSSQAPKLLFHYYDKDFNNEADTPDNFQSRRPNTSFCFLDIRSPGLGDTAMYLCATSRGLAPANNEQFFGPGTRLTVL.

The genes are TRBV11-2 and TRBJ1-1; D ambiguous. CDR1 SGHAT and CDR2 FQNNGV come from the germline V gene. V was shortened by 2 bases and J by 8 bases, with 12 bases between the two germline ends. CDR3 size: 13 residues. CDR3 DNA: TGTGCCAGCAGCTTAACCTCGGGAAAGGAAGCTTTCTTT. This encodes CASSLTSGKEAFF.